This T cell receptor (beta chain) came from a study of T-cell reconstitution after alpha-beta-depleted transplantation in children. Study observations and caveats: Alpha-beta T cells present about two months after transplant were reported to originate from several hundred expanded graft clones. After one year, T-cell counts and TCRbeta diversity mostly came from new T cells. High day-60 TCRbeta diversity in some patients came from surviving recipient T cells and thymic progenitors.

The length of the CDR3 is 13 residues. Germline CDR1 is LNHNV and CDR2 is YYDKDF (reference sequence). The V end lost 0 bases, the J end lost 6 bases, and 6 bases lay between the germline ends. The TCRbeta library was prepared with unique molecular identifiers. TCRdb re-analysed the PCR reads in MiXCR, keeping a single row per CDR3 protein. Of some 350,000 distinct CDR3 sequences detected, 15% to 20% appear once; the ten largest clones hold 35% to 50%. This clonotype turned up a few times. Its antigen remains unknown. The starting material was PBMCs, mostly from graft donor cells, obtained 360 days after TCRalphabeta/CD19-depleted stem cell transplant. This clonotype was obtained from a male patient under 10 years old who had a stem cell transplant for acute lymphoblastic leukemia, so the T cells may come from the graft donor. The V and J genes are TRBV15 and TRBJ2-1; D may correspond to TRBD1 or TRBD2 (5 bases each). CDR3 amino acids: CATSRDGGNEQFF. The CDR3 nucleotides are TGTGCCACCAGCAGAGATGGGGGCAATGAGCAGTTCTTC.